These 23 T cell receptor beta chains were sequenced from one sample in a study of T cell repertoires in cytomegalovirus infection (dated by TCRdb to 2018 to 2020). Sequencing used an Illumina HiSeq 1500. TCRdb's own reprocessing of the public reads used fastp at Q25 and MiXCR and kept productive beta chains. For every CDR3 protein sequence, its rows merge into one entry that carries the most common genes and DNA. This sample comprises some 68,000 distinct CDR3 sequences, around 21% of them detected only once. The top ten hold 79% of the sample. Their antigens are not known. Sequenced input: PBMCs, sequenced either directly or after in vitro stimulation (not recorded which). These receptors came from a human donor in good health (CMV status not recorded). Some clones in this sample may be carry-over from other donors' samples.

This clonotype was picked up many times. This chain uses TRBV2 with TRBJ2-1, with a possible D match to TRBD2 (5 bases). With 1 base removed from V and 7 bases from J, the gap between germline ends came to 11 bases. CDR1 and CDR2 from the germline V gene are SNHLY and FYNNEI. The CDR3 spans 14 residues. The CDR3 DNA reads TGTGCCAGCAGTGAAGAAGGGAGCAGAAATGAGCAGTTCTTC. Translation: CASSEEGSRNEQFF.

This clonotype was observed a handful of times. This chain links TRBV6-1 with TRBJ2-7; 8 bases are a match to TRBD2. Germline lookup yields CDR1 MNHNS and CDR2 SASEGT. The length of the CDR3 is 14 residues. With 1 base clipped from V and 9 bases from J, the junction kept 8 bases outside the gene matches. CDR3: CASSEGGGTFPQYV. In DNA, the CDR3 is TGTGCCAGCAGTGAAGGCGGGGGGACCTTTCCGCAGTACGTC.

This clonotype was counted at least ten times. The chain combines TRBV12-3 or TRBV12-4 with TRBJ1-1, with 8 bases that match TRBD1. The CDR3 extends over 12 amino acids. After removal of 7 bases from V and 8 bases from J, the junction contained 6 bases not matched to a gene. The CDR3 reads CASIPTGGEAFF. In DNA, the CDR3 is TGTGCCAGCATCCCAACAGGGGGAGAAGCTTTCTTT.

J is TRBJ2-4 and V is TRBV28; TRBD1 or TRBD2 may be the D gene (5 bases each). The CDR3 sequence is 21 residues long. Trimming shortened V by 5 bases and J by 0 bases, and 29 bases separated the two germline ends. The germline CDR1 and CDR2 sequences are MDHEN and SYDVKM. The CDR3, as DNA: TGTGCCAGCAGTACCGGGACCCTCACCCTCCCCCCAAAAGTAGCCAAAAACATTCAGTACTTC. Translated: CASSTGTLTLPPKVAKNIQYF.

The chain recombines TRBV7-6 with TRBJ1-1; D is perhaps TRBD1 (6 bases). V was pared by 3 bases and J by 3 bases, with 11 bases between. The CDR3 consists of 14 residues. Per germline, CDR1 SGHVS and CDR2 FNYEAQ. The chain's CDR3 is CASSFRGGDTEAFF. The CDR3 nucleotides are TGTGCCAGCAGCTTCAGGGGTGGGGACACTGAAGCTTTCTTT.

This clonotype occurred many times. J is TRBJ1-5 and V is TRBV7-2, with a weak D call TRBD1 (5 bases). The CDR3 totals 13 residues. Trimming stripped 3 bases from V and 4 bases from J, with 7 bases between. Per germline, CDR1 SGHTA and CDR2 FQGNSA. In DNA, the CDR3 is TGTGCCAGCAGCTTCAGGGTGAATCAGCCCCAGCATTTT. Translation gives CASSFRVNQPQHF. Variable domain in full (rest from reference TRBV7-2 and TRBJ1-5): GAGVSQSPSNKVTEKGKDVELRCDPISGHTALYWYRQSLGQGLEFLIYFQGNSAPDKSGLPSDRFSAERTGGSVSTLTIQRTQQEDSAVYLCASSFRVNQPQHFGDGTRLSIL.

In this sample, this clonotype turned up many times. This chain uses TRBV15 with TRBJ2-5; 14 bases match TRBD2. J gave up 3 bases and V 5 bases, and 8 bases lay outside the gene matches. Germline loops: CDR1 LNHNV, CDR2 YYDKDF (reference sequence). This CDR3 is 17 amino acids long. The CDR3 sequence: CATSPGLAGVGEETQYF. The CDR3 DNA follows: TGTGCCACCAGCCCGGGACTAGCGGGAGTTGGAGAAGAGACCCAGTACTTC.

This clonotype was observed a few times. This chain joins TRBV6-5 and TRBJ2-7; no clear D. V shed 5 bases and J shed 11 bases, with 13 bases lying between them. CDR1 MNHEY and CDR2 SVGAGI come from the germline V gene. The CDR3 is made up of 11 amino acids. The CDR3 nucleotides are TGTGCCAGCAGTAACGGTGAGGTGGAGTACGTC. Residues: CASSNGEVEYV.

This clonotype was counted only a few times. J is TRBJ2-7 and V is TRBV28, with D hard to call. Germline V lookup: CDR1 MDHEN, CDR2 SYDVKM. The CDR3 covers 12 residues. The V and J ends lost 2 bases and 2 bases respectively, with 4 bases between them. Here the CDR3 reads CASSLSTYEQYF. Here the CDR3 DNA reads TGTGCCAGCAGTTTAAGCACCTACGAGCAGTACTTC.

The V gene is TRBV18, the J gene TRBJ2-7; the D is unclear. V was trimmed by 1 base and J by 5 bases, leaving 6 bases between them. The CDR3 is 12 amino acids. CDR1 is KGHSH, CDR2 LQKENI, per germline. In DNA form, the CDR3 reads TGTGCCAGCTCACCACAGGGTCACGAGCAGTACGTC. Its protein is CASSPQGHEQYV.

The rearrangement uses TRBV5-4 and TRBJ2-2; no clear D gene. The germline CDR1 and CDR2 sequences are SGHNT and YYREEE (reference sequence). V was pared by 5 bases and J by 4 bases, with 9 bases between. The CDR3 is 13 amino acids. The CDR3 DNA is TGTGCCAGCAGGCCTATTTCCACCGGGGAGCTGTTTTTT. Residues: CASRPISTGELFF. The variable domain in full, with the rest retrieved from reference TRBV5-4 and TRBJ2-2, is ETGVTQSPTHLIKTRGQQVTLRCSSQSGHNTVSWYQQALGQGPQFIFQYYREEENGRGNFPPRFSGLQFPNYSSELNVNALELDDSALYLCASRPISTGELFFGEGSRLTVL.

Only a few counts were recorded for this clonotype. This rearrangement joins TRBV6-9 to TRBJ2-1; 7 bases are shared with TRBD2. CDR3 length: 16 residues. Looked up from germline, CDR1 is MNHGY and CDR2 is SVAAGI. V shed 2 bases, J shed 0 bases, and the junction held 4 bases outside the gene matches. CDR3 loop: CASSYDGGSSYNEQFF. In nucleotides, the CDR3 is TGTGCCAGCAGTTATGACGGCGGGAGCTCCTACAATGAGCAGTTCTTC.

This clonotype was seen at least ten times. The genes are TRBV6-6 and TRBJ1-4; D perhaps matches TRBD1 (5 bases). V lost 2 bases and J 0 bases, leaving 10 bases between the germline ends. The germline gives CDR1 MNHNY, CDR2 SVGAGI (reference sequence). This CDR3 is built from 16 residues. In nucleotides, the CDR3 is TGTGCCAGCAGTTACGACAGAGCCGCAACTAATGAAAAACTGTTTTTT. This encodes CASSYDRAATNEKLFF.

CDR3 region: CASSAQVSSYNEQFF. CDR3 DNA sequence: TGTGCCAGCAGCGCCCAGGTTAGCTCCTACAATGAGCAGTTCTTC. This rearrangement joins TRBV7-3 to TRBJ2-1; unclear D gene. The CDR3 is 15 residues long. Germline assignment: CDR1 SGHTA and CDR2 FQGTGA. The germline V and J ends were trimmed by 5 bases and 0 bases, with 11 bases remaining between them.

The chain uses TRBV4-2 and TRBJ1-1, with TRBD1 identical over 11 bases. J was trimmed by 1 base and V by 0 bases; bases with no gene match: 10. This CDR3 contains 19 residues. CDR1 and CDR2 (germline): LGHNA, YNFKEQ. In DNA, the CDR3 is TGTGCCAGCAGCCAAGATAGACGGGACAGGGGGACGGGGAACACTGAAGCTTTCTTT. It encodes CASSQDRRDRGTGNTEAFF.

This clonotype was recorded a few times. The chain has TRBV10-3 and TRBJ2-1, with 9 bases that match TRBD2. The CDR3 contains 16 residues. Germline V gene data show CDR1 as ENHRY and CDR2 as SYGVKD. V trimming: 4 bases; J trimming: 6 bases; junction bases outside the gene matches: 10. The CDR3 is CAISGDSGSTVNEQFF. The DNA for the CDR3 is TGTGCCATCAGTGGCGATAGCGGGAGCACTGTCAATGAGCAGTTCTTC.

The rearrangement links TRBV28 to TRBJ2-1, with 10 bases matching TRBD2. This CDR3 contains 16 residues. V was pared by 3 bases and J by 6 bases, with 8 bases of the junction left unmatched. Per germline, CDR1 MDHEN and CDR2 SYDVKM. CDR3 bases: TGTGCCAGCAGTTTGGCTAGCGGGAGCCTAACCAATGAGCAGTTCTTC. As protein: CASSLASGSLTNEQFF.

This rearrangement joins TRBV5-4 to TRBJ1-2, with 7 nucleotides matching TRBD1. The CDR3 totals 15 residues. Germline loops: CDR1 SGHNT, CDR2 YYREEE (reference sequence). Trimming at V came to 1 base and at J to 4 bases, leaving 7 bases not matched to a gene. CDR3 region: CASSLSGQGGYGYTF. CDR3 DNA sequence: TGTGCCAGCAGCTTGTCCGGGCAGGGGGGCTATGGCTACACCTTC.

The chain combines TRBV28 with TRBJ2-7; 14 bases align to TRBD2. This CDR3 has 16 residues. The germline V gene has CDR1 MDHEN and CDR2 SYDVKM. With V trimmed by 0 bases and J by 5 bases, 3 bases remained unmatched. The DNA of the CDR3 is TGTGCCAGCAGTTTATGGGGACTAGCGGGAGTAAACGAGCAGTACGTC. It translates to CASSLWGLAGVNEQYV.

This clonotype was picked up a small number of times. J is TRBJ2-5 and V is TRBV15, with 8 bases identical to TRBD2. The J segment lost 5 bases and the V segment lost 0 bases, leaving 5 bases of the junction unmatched. The V gene's germline CDR1 is LNHNV and CDR2 YYDKDF (reference sequence). The CDR3 totals 15 residues. CDR3 sequence: CATSRDAGGSETQYF. For the CDR3, the DNA is TGTGCCACCAGCAGAGATGCGGGAGGCTCGGAGACCCAGTACTTC. The variable domain in full, with the rest retrieved from reference TRBV15 and TRBJ2-5, is DAMVIQNPRYQVTQFGKPVTLSCSQTLNHNVMYWYQQKSSQAPKLLFHYYDKDFNNEADTPDNFQSRRPNTSFCFLDIRSPGLGDTAMYLCATSRDAGGSETQYFGPGTRLLVL.

This clonotype occurred a few times. CDR3 coding DNA: TGTGCCAGCAGTTACTCCTGGGGCGGCGGCTACACCTTC. It translates to CASSYSWGGGYTF. V usage is TRBV6-5 and J usage is TRBJ1-2, with TRBD1 as a possible D gene (5 bases). With 0 bases removed from V and 8 bases from J, the gap between germline ends came to 10 bases. Germline V CDR1 and CDR2: MNHEY, SVGAGI. CDR3 length: 13 residues.

This rearrangement joins TRBV24-1 to TRBJ2-3, with D perhaps matching TRBD2 (5 bases). Germline CDR1 reads KGHDR; CDR2 reads SFDVKD. The CDR3 runs 13 residues. V lost 11 bases, J lost 2 bases, and 13 bases lay in between. The CDR3, as DNA: TGTGCCATCGCAGCGGATTTCACAGATACGCAGTATTTT. Translation gives CAIAADFTDTQYF.

The J gene is TRBJ2-1, the V gene TRBV6-2 or TRBV6-3; 10 bases are a match to TRBD2. CDR3 length equals 14 residues. V lost 6 bases and J lost 8; bases outside the gene matches: 7. Germline-derived CDR1 and CDR2 are MNHEY and SVGEGT. CDR3 region: CASSNLAGVHEQFF. CDR3 nucleotide sequence: TGTGCCAGCAGCAATCTAGCGGGAGTTCATGAGCAGTTCTTC.